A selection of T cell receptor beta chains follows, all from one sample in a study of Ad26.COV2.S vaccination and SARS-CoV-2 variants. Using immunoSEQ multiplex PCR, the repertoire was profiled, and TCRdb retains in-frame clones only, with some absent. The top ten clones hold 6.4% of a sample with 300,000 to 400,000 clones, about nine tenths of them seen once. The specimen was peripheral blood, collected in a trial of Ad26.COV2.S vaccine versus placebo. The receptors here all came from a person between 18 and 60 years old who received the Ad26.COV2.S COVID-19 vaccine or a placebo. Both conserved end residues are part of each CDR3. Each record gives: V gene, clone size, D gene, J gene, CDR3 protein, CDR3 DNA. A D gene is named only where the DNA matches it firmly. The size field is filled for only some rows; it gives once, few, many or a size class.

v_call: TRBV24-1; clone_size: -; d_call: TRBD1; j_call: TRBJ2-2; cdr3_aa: CATGGQGTGELFF; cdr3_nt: TGTGCCACCGGGGGACAGGGGACCGGGGAGCTGTTTTTT
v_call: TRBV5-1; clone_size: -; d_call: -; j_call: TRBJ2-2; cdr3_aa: CASSQLAVGNANTGELFF; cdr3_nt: TGCGCCAGCAGCCAATTAGCGGTGGGGAACGCGAACACCGGGGAGCTGTTTTTT
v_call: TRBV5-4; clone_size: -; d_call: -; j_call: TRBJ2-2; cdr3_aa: CASSLYMGADTGELFF; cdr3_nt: TGTGCCAGCAGCTTGTATATGGGGGCGGACACCGGGGAGCTGTTTTTT
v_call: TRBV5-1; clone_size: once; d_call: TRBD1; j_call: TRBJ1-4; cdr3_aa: CASSGGTGSSEKLFF; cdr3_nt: TGCGCCAGCAGCGGCGGGACAGGGTCGTCGGAAAAACTGTTTTTT
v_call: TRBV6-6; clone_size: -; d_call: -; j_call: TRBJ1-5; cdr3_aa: CASSYPTGNSNQPQHF; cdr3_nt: TGTGCCAGCAGTTACCCTACGGGAAATAGCAATCAGCCCCAGCATTTT
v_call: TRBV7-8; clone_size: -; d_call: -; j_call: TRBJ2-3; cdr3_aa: CASSGRLDTQYF; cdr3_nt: TGTGCCAGCAGCGGAAGGTTAGATACGCAGTATTTT
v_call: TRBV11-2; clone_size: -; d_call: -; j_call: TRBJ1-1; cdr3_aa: CASSWQAAEAFF; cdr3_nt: TGTGCCAGCAGCTGGCAGGCTGCTGAAGCTTTCTTT
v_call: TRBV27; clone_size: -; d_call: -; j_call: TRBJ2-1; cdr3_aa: CASTPTPPIYNEQFF; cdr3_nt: TGTGCCAGCACCCCTACCCCGCCGATATACAATGAGCAGTTCTTC
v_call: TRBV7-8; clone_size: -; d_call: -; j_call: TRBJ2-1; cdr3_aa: CASSLEIVNEQFF; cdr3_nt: TGTGCCAGCAGCTTAGAAATAGTAAATGAGCAGTTCTTC
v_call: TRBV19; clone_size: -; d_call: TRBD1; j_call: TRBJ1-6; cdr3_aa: CASSMNRGRSNSPLHF; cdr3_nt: TGTGCCAGTAGTATGAACAGGGGGCGCTCTAATTCACCCCTCCACTTT
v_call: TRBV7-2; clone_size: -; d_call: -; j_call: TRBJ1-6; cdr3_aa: CASSFSTIDSPLHF; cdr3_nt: TGTGCCAGCAGCTTCTCGACCATTGATTCACCCCTCCACTTT
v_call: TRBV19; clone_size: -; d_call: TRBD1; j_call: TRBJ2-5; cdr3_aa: CASSNPRTGGIMETQYF; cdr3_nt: TGTGCCAGTAGTAACCCCCGGACAGGGGGAATAATGGAGACCCAGTACTTC
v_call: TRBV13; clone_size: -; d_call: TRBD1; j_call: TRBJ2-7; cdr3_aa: CASSRRTGGSYEQYF; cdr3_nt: TGTGCCAGCAGCAGACGGACAGGGGGCTCCTACGAGCAGTACTTC
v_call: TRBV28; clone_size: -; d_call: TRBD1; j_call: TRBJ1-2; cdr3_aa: CASSSGQALYGYTF; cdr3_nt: TGTGCCAGCAGTTCGGGACAGGCCTTATATGGCTACACCTTC
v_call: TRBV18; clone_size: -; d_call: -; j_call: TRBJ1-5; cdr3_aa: CASSPARDQPQHF; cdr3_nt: TGTGCCAGCTCACCAGCCAGAGATCAGCCCCAGCATTTT
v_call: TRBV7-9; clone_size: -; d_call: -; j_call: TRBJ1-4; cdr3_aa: CASSLTFQGSQKEKLFF; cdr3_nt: TGTGCCAGCAGCTTAACGTTCCAGGGATCCCAGAAGGAAAAACTGTTTTTT